This T cell receptor beta chain was recovered during a study of regulatory T cells in long-lasting Graves disease. Study information: Patients with persistent Graves' disease had over 5 years of antithyroid drugs and persistent TSH receptor antibodies.

This clonotype was observed once. Its target is unknown. TCR beta libraries were built with iRepertoire HTBI primers and Arm-PCR of CDR3 regions. Per the original data handling: Roughly 65 TRBV and approximately 13 TRBJ segments were identified across samples. Via MiXCR, TCRdb re-called the multiplex PCR reads, giving one row per CDR3 protein. For this entry, the V and J calls and clone size follow TCRdb and not the study's own pipeline. The repertoire holds a few hundred thousand distinct CDR3 sequences, approximately 23% seen once, with roughly 13% in the top ten. Study findings and constraints: Relative to newly diagnosed Graves' patients, persistent ones had lower TCR diversity.

As to time point: persistent/refractory GD, antithyroid drugs over 5 years with positive TRAb. Following extraction of RNA from PBMCs, that RNA was used to make the TCR library. The TCR comes from a female donor with Graves disease. Specimen: peripheral blood mononuclear cells (PBMCs), collected when the disease was refractory, from a patient treated with antithyroid drugs.

DNA for the CDR3: TGTGCCTGGAGAGGGGGTAGCTCCTACAATGAGCAGTTCTTC. Its translation is CAWRGGSSYNEQFF. This chain joins TRBV30 and TRBJ2-1; TRBD1 is a possible D gene (6 bases). Deletions cut 3 bases from V and 0 bases from J, with 9 bases between. The CDR3 consists of 14 residues. CDR1 and CDR2 from the germline V gene are GTSNPN and SVGIG (reference sequence). The variable domain in full, completed from reference TRBV30 and TRBJ2-1, reads SQTIHQWPATLVQPVGSPLSLECTVEGTSNPNLYWYRQAAGRGLQLLFYSVGIGQISSEVPQNLSASRPQDRQFILSSKKLLLSDSGFYLCAWRGGSSYNEQFFGPGTRLTVL.